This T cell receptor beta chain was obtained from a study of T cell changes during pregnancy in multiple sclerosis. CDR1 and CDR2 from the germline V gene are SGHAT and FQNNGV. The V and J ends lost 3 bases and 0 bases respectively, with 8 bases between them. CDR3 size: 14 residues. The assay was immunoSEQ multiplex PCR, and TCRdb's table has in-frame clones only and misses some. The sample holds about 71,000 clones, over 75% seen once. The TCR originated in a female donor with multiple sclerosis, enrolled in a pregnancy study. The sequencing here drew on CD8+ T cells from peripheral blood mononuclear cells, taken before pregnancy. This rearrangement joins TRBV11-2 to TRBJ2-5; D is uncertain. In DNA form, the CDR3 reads TGTGCCAGCAGCTTTGGGCAGAACCAAGAGACCCAGTACTTC. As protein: CASSFGQNQETQYF.